This T cell receptor (beta chain) was identified during a study of regulatory T cells in long-lasting Graves disease. Whole-study context: The antithyroid drugs taken by newly diagnosed Graves' patients had been used for under 3 months. General observations from the study: Analyses excluded thyroid tissue, covering peripheral blood alone. TRBV28 was favored in persistent disease, as were TRBJ1-2 and TRBJ2-5.

The authors built TCR beta libraries using iRepertoire HTBI primers and Arm-PCR of CDR3 regions. TCRdb reanalysed the multiplex PCR reads using MiXCR and keeps one entry per CDR3 protein. The sample includes 360,000 or so distinct CDR3 sequences, 15% to 20% of them seen just once. Time point here: newly diagnosed GD, antithyroid drugs for less than 3 months. PBMCs were the source of the RNA used for TCR sequencing. The CDR3 contains 14 residues. Germline CDR1 is DFQATT and CDR2 is SNEGSKA (reference sequence). The V and J ends lost 6 bases and 1 base respectively, with 14 bases between them. This clonotype was seen many times. Its antigen remains unknown. These records were also assigned to another study, of T cells in Graves' hyperthyroidism and ophthalmopathy.

The specimen comprised peripheral blood mononuclear cells (PBMCs), sampled at new diagnosis, from a patient treated with antithyroid drugs. The sequence was obtained from a man aged 35 to 55 with Graves disease. The chain joins TRBV20-1 to TRBJ2-3, with D unresolved. The CDR3 nucleotides are TGCAGTGCAGAGCCCCCCCGGGGCACAGATACGCAGTATTTT. Amino acid sequence: CSAEPPRGTDTQYF.